Given below is one T cell receptor (beta chain) in context. Its antigen is not known. Assay used: immunoSEQ multiplex PCR; TCRdb lists only in-frame clones, some missing. The table shows over 100,000 clones, with around 83% occurring only once. The data originate from a study of T cell responses to AZD1222 COVID-19 vaccine. Study-level points and caveats: Clonal diversity may have been underestimated in mostly white British donors. Researchers report vaccine-associated CD4 TCRs spanning spike, with dominance at 160-218 and 743-854.

The V end lost 3 bases, the J end lost 4 bases, and 12 bases lay between the germline ends. The V gene's germline CDR1 is SGHTA and CDR2 FQGNSA. This CDR3 is built from 14 residues. This TCR came from an adult in good health. Sequenced here: peripheral blood, sampled on day 0 of AZD1222 vaccination. The chain recombines TRBV7-2 with TRBJ1-2; D may be TRBD1 (6 bases). The CDR3 here is CASSFNRESYGYTF. CDR3 coding DNA: TGTGCCAGCAGCTTCAACAGGGAAAGCTATGGCTACACCTTC.